This TCR beta chain derives from a study of T cell changes during pregnancy in multiple sclerosis. The count of this clone is one. The protocol was immunoSEQ multiplex PCR, while the TCRdb copy is restricted to in-frame clones and leaves out a portion. Here the sample spans some 57,000 clones, 85% to 90% being singletons. The source of this sequence is a female donor in good health, enrolled as a control in a pregnancy study. The input for sequencing was peripheral blood, taken in the first trimester of pregnancy.

CDR3 protein: CASSIAGQGVTPYNEQFF. CDR3 nucleotide sequence: TGTGCCAGTAGTATCGCAGGACAGGGGGTGACACCTTACAATGAGCAGTTCTTC. The gene calls are TRBV19 and TRBJ2-1; 10 positions agree with TRBD1. Looked up from germline, CDR1 is LNHDA and CDR2 is SQIVND (reference sequence). CDR3 length equals 18 residues. Trimming at V came to 3 bases and at J to 4 bases, leaving 12 bases not matched to a gene.